These 5 T cell receptor beta chains share one sample of origin, sequenced in a study of Ad26.COV2.S vaccination and SARS-CoV-2 variants (dated by TCRdb to the early 2020s). The library was produced with the immunoSEQ multiplex PCR assay. TCRdb took this table from immuneACCESS and kept in-frame rearrangements with V and J called. Such tables lack part of the clones; where checked against another copy, unresolved V genes explain under half of the gap, and the rest is unexplained. A total of about 680,000 clones appear in this sample, 80% to 90% of them only once. Clones ranked in the top ten supply approximately 1.5% of the sample. Explained via the paper, the treatment or condition label denotes: around 19 received Ad26.COV2.S at low or high dose, single or two shots; 5 received placebo; per-sample allocation not given. For vaccine and placebo recipients, the sequenced repertoires came from samples collected on day 63 after the first injection.

The sample consisted of peripheral blood, taken in a trial of Ad26.COV2.S vaccine versus placebo. These receptors all stem from a person between 18 and 60 years old who received the Ad26.COV2.S COVID-19 vaccine or a placebo.

This rearrangement joins TRBV2 to TRBJ2-2; no definite D call. The CDR3 spans 17 residues. V was clipped by 1 base and J by 5 bases, with 17 bases between them. Germline lookup yields CDR1 SNHLY and CDR2 FYNNEI. DNA of the CDR3: TGTGCCAGCAGTGAAGAATTGCCAAACATCGGGACCGGGGAGCTGTTTTTT. Its protein product is CASSEELPNIGTGELFF.

The rearrangement uses TRBV6-5 and TRBJ2-5; D is unclear. The germline V gene encodes CDR1 MNHEY and CDR2 SVGAGI. The CDR3 consists of 13 residues. Trimming removed 6 bases from V and 0 bases from J, with 8 bases in between. In nucleotides, the CDR3 is TGTGCCAGCAGCCCCACGCACCAAGAGACCCAGTACTTC. Translation: CASSPTHQETQYF.

In regard to this clone: The limits of the CDR3 on the DNA are not certain, so only TCRdb's listed CDR3 is given. The chain combines TRBV21-1 with TRBJ2-7; the table's D call, TRBD1, was not checked against the DNA. TRBV21-1 counts as a pseudogene. With termini counted, the CDR3 has 16 amino acids. Here the CDR3 reads CASSKTFVGQGNEQYF.

This chain uses TRBV4-3 with TRBJ1-2; TRBD1 is a possible D gene (5 bases). Trimming cost V 0 bases and J 0 bases, with 11 bases left between them. The CDR3 totals 16 residues. Germline values: CDR1 LGHNA, CDR2 YSLEER. Here the CDR3 DNA reads TGCGCCAGCAGCCAAGATGGGGGGGAGCCTAACTATGGCTACACCTTC. This encodes CASSQDGGEPNYGYTF.

As to this clone: This sample also contains other DNA sequences that code for the same CDR3. The chain employs TRBV25-1 and TRBJ2-3, with TRBD2 matching 7 bases. Trimming took 8 bases from V and 1 from J; bases not matched to a gene: 0. The CDR3 has 12 residues. Per the germline V gene, CDR1 is MGHDK and CDR2 is SYGVNS. This CDR3 reads CASRGGTDTQYF. In DNA form, the CDR3 reads TGTGCCAGCCGGGGGGGCACAGATACGCAGTATTTT. The complete variable domain, with remaining parts taken from reference TRBV25-1 and TRBJ2-3, reads EADIYQTPRYLVIGTGKKITLECSQTMGHDKMYWYQQDPGMELHLIHYSYGVNSTEKGDLSSESTVSRIRTEHFPLTLESARPSHTSQYLCASRGGTDTQYFGPGTRLTVL.